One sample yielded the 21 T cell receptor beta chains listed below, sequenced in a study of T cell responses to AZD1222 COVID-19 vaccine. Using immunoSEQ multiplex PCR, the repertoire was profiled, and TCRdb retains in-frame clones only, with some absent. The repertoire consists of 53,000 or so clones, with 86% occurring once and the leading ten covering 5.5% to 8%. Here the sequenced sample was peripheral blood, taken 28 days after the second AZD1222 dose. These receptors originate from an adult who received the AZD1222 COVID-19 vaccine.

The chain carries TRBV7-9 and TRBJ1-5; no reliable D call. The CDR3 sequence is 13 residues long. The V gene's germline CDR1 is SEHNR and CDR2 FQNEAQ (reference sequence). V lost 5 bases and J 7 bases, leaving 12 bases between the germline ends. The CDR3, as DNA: TGTGCCAGCAGCGGCAACACGGGCCAGCCCCAGCATTTT. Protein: CASSGNTGQPQHF.

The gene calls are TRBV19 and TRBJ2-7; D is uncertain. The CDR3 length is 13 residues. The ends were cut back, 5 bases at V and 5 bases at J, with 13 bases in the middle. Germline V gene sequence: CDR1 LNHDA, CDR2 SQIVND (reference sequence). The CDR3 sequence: CASSLSLVHEQYF. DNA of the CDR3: TGTGCCAGTAGTCTGTCGTTAGTCCACGAGCAGTACTTC. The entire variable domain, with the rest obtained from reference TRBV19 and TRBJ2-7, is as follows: DGGITQSPKYLFRKEGQNVTLSCEQNLNHDAMYWYRQDPGQGLRLIYYSQIVNDFQKGDIAEGYSVSREKKESFPLTVTSAQKNPTAFYLCASSLSLVHEQYFGPGTRLTVT.

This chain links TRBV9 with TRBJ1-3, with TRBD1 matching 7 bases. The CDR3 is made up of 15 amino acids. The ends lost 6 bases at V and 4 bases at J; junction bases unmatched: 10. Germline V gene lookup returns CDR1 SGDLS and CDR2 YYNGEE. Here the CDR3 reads CASTPPGGIGNTIYF. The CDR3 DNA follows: TGTGCCAGCACCCCACCAGGGGGGATCGGAAACACCATATATTTT.

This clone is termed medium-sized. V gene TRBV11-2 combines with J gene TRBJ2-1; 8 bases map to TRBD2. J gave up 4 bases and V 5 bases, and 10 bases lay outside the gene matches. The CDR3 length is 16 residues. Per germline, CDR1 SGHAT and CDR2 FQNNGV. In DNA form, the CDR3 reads TGTGCCAGCAGCCCAGGGGCTAGCGGGTCTTACAATGAGCAGTTCTTC. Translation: CASSPGASGSYNEQFF.

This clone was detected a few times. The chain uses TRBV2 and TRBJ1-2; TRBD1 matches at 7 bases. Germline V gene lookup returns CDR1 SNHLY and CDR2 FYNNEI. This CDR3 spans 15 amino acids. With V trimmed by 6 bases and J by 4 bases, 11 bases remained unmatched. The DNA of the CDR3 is TGTGCCAGCAGCGATGACAGGGTAGTCGGCTATGGCTACACCTTC. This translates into CASSDDRVVGYGYTF.

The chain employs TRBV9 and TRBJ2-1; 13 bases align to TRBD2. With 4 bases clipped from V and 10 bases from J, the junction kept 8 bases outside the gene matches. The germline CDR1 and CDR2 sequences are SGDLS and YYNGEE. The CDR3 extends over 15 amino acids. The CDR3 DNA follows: TGTGCCAGCAGCCCCGACTGGACTAGCGGGAGAGAGCAGTTCTTC. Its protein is CASSPDWTSGREQFF.

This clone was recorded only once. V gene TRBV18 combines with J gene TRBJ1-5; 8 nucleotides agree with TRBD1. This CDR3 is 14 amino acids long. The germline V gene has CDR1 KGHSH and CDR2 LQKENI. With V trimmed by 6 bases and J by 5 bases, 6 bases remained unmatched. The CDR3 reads CASSRGQGDQPQHF. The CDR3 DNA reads TGTGCCAGCTCCCGTGGACAGGGCGATCAGCCCCAGCATTTT.

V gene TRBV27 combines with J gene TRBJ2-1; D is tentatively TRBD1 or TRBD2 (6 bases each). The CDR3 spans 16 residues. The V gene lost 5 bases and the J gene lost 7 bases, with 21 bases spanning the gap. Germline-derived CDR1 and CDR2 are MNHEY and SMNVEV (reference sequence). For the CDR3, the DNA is TGTGCCAGCAGTCCCCTCCGACAGAGGGGGAGGAATGAGCAGTTCTTC. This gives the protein CASSPLRQRGRNEQFF.

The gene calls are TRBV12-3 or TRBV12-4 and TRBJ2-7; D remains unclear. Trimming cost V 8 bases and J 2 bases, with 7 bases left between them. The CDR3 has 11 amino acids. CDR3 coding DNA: TGTGCCAGCGCAAGCGCCTACGAGCAGTACTTC. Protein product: CASASAYEQYF.

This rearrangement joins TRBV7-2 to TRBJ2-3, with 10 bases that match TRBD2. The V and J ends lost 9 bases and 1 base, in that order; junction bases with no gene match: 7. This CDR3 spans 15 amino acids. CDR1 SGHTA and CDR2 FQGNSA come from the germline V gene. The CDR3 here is CASRVLAGGTDTQYF. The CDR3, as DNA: TGTGCCAGTAGGGTGCTAGCGGGAGGCACAGATACGCAGTATTTT.

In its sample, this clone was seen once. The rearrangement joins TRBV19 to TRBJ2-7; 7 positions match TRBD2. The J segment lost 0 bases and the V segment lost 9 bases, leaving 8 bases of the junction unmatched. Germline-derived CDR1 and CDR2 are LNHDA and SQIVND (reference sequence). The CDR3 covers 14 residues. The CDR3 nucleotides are TGTGCCAGCCGGTACGGCGGGGGCTCCTACGAGCAGTACTTC. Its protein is CASRYGGGSYEQYF.

CDR3 amino acids: CASSLAVGEGNTEAFF. The CDR3 DNA is TGCGCCAGCAGCTTGGCCGTAGGGGAGGGGAACACTGAAGCTTTCTTT. The chain combines TRBV5-1 with TRBJ1-1; D may be TRBD1 (5 bases). This CDR3 spans 16 amino acids. Per germline, CDR1 SGHRS and CDR2 YFSETQ. The ends were cut back, 0 bases at V and 1 base at J, with 13 bases in the middle.

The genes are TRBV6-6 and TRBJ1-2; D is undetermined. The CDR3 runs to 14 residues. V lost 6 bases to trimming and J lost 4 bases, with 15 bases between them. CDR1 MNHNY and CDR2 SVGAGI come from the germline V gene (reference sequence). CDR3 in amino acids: CASRGTDGFYGYTF. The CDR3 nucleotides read TGTGCCAGCAGAGGTACGGACGGGTTCTATGGCTACACCTTC.

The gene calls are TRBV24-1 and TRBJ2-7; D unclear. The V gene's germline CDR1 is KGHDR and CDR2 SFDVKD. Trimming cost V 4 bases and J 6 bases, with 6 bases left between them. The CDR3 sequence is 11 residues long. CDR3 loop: CATSDAREQYF. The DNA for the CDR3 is TGTGCCACCAGTGACGCCCGCGAGCAGTACTTC.

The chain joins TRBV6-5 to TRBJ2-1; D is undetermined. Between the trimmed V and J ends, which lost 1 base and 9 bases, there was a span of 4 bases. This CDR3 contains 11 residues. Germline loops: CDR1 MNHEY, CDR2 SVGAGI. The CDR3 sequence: CASSYLAEQFF. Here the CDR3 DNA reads TGTGCCAGCAGTTACTTGGCTGAGCAGTTCTTC.

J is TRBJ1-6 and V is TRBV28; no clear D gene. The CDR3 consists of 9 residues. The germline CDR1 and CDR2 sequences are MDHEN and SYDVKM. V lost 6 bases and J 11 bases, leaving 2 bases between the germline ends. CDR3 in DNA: TGTGCCAGCAGCCCACCCCTCCACTTT. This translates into CASSPPLHF.

The CDR3 here is CASSFRGQNYGYTF. CDR3 bases: TGTGCCAGCAGTTTTAGGGGACAGAACTATGGCTACACCTTC. The genes are TRBV27 and TRBJ1-2, with 7 bases lining up with TRBD1. Germline-derived CDR1 and CDR2 are MNHEY and SMNVEV (reference sequence). CDR3 size: 14 residues. V lost 3 bases to trimming and J lost 2 bases; unmatched junction nucleotides: 3.

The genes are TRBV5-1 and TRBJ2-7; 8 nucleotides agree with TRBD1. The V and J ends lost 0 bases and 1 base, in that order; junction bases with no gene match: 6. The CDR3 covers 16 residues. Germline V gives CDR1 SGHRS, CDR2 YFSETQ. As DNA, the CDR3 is TGCGCCAGCAGCTTGGGTAGCAGGACAGGGTCCTACGAGCAGTACTTC. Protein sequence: CASSLGSRTGSYEQYF.

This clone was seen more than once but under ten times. The CDR3 loop reads CASSLEAQETQYF. For the CDR3, the DNA is TGTGCCAGCAGCTTAGAGGCCCAAGAGACCCAGTACTTC. This chain connects TRBV13 to TRBJ2-5, with D unresolved. Germline CDR1 and CDR2: PRHDT and FYEKMQ (reference sequence). V shed 1 base and J shed 1 base, with 4 bases lying between them. The CDR3 has 13 amino acids.

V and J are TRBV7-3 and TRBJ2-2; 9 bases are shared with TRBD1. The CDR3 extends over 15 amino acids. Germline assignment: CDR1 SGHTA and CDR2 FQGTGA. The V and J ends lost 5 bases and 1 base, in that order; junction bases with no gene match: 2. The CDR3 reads CASSRGQGNTGELFF. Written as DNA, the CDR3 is TGTGCCAGCAGCCGGGGACAGGGGAACACCGGGGAGCTGTTTTTT.

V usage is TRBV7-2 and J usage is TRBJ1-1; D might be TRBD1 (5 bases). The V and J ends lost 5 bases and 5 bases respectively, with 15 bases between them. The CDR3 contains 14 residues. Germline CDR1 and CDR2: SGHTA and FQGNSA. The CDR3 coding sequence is TGTGCCAGCAGCCCCCGGGCGGGGGGAACTGAAGCTTTCTTT. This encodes CASSPRAGGTEAFF. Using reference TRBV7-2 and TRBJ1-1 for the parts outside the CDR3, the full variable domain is GAGVSQSPSNKVTEKGKDVELRCDPISGHTALYWYRQSLGQGLEFLIYFQGNSAPDKSGLPSDRFSAERTGGSVSTLTIQRTQQEDSAVYLCASSPRAGGTEAFFGQGTRLTVV.